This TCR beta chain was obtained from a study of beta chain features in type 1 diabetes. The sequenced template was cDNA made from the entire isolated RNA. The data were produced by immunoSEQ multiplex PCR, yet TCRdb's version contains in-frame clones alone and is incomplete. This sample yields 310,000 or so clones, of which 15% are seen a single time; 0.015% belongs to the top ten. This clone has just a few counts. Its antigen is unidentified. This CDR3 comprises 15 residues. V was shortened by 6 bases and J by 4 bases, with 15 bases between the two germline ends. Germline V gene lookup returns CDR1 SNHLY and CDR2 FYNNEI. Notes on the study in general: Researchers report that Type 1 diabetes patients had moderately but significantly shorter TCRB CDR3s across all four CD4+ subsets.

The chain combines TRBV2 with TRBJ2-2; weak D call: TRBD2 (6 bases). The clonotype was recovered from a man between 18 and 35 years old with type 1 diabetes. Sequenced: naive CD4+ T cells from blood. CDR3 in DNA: TGTGCCAGCAGCAAGCGGGCCCAGGGCACCGGGGAGCTGTTTTTT. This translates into CASSKRAQGTGELFF.